This TCR beta chain was recovered during a study of long-term antiretroviral therapy in people with HIV. With survey level as its setting, the immunoSEQ assay was v3.0. Data came from immunoSEQ multiplex PCR; TCRdb stores just in-frame clones and leaves some out. The repertoire holds tens of thousands of clones, roughly 96% seen once, with about 3% in the top ten. Details on this clone: The antigen is not known.

Germline CDR1 and CDR2: SGHNT and YENEEA. V was trimmed by 5 bases and J by 3 bases, leaving 12 bases between them. This CDR3 has 14 residues. Among participants with HIV, every one received treatment in the United States. Study outcomes and limitations: Patients on ART gained diversity, which nonetheless stayed below transplant donor controls. Clonal expansions arising prior to ART prevailed in the repertoire at every time point. There were no data on ART adherence, viral resistance or therapy changes, a gap that limits inferences about post-ART repertoire changes.

The genes are TRBV11-3 and TRBJ2-3; D is perhaps TRBD1 (5 bases). The sequencing here drew on unsorted PBMCs, taken 3.7 years after starting antiretroviral therapy. The receptor's source is a woman aged 50 to 60 with HIV. CDR3 residues: CASSRSGQTDTQYF. The CDR3 bases are TGTGCCAGCAGCCGCTCTGGACAAACAGATACGCAGTATTTT.